The 24 T cell receptor beta chains below were found in one sample sequenced in a study of long-term antiretroviral therapy in people with HIV. Researchers ran immunoSEQ v3.0 at survey level. Some clones are missing from TCRdb's copy, which holds only in-frame ones; the method was immunoSEQ multiplex PCR. The sample lists some 27,000 clones, roughly 84% occurring once. Here the sequenced sample was unsorted PBMCs, taken around 5 years after starting antiretroviral therapy. The receptor source for this set is a man aged 35 to 55 with HIV.

This clone was observed once. The chain carries TRBV28 and TRBJ1-6; 10 nucleotides align to TRBD1. CDR3 length: 16 amino acids. CDR1 is MDHEN and CDR2 is SYDVKM in the germline V gene. V lost 3 bases, J lost 9 bases, and 8 bases stayed unmatched. The CDR3 coding sequence is TGTGCCAGCAGTTTTGGGGACAGGGGTGGGGGTTCACCCCTCCACTTT. It translates to CASSFGDRGGGSPLHF. The whole variable domain, filled in from reference TRBV28 and TRBJ1-6, reads DVKVTQSSRYLVKRTGEKVFLECVQDMDHENMFWYRQDPGLGLRLIYFSYDVKMKEKGDIPEGYSVSREKKERFSLILESASTNQTSMYLCASSFGDRGGGSPLHFGNGTRLTVT.

V usage is TRBV2 and J usage is TRBJ1-2; 7 bases fit TRBD1. The trim removed 3 bases at V and 7 bases at J, leaving 8 bases unmatched. Germline V gene data show CDR1 as SNHLY and CDR2 as FYNNEI. This CDR3 comprises 14 residues. CDR3 protein: CASSDSRRQGGYTF. CDR3 DNA sequence: TGTGCCAGCAGTGATTCCCGCCGACAGGGTGGCTACACCTTC.

This chain uses TRBV6-1 with TRBJ1-1; no firm D call. CDR1 and CDR2 (germline): MNHNS, SASEGT. The CDR3 is 13 residues long. Trimming removed 2 bases from V and 5 bases from J, with 9 bases in between. In DNA form, the CDR3 reads TGTGCCAGCAGTGAAAGGGTCGGGACTGAAGCTTTCTTT. Its protein product is CASSERVGTEAFF.

The chain combines TRBV18 with TRBJ1-2; 11 bases match TRBD1. V dropped 3 bases and J dropped 5; count of bases not matched to a gene: 5. Germline CDR1 and CDR2: KGHSH and LQKENI. The CDR3 is 15 amino acids. The CDR3 sequence: CASSPQGQGGYGYTF. As DNA, the CDR3 is TGTGCCAGCTCACCCCAGGGACAGGGGGGTTATGGCTACACCTTC.

This chain connects TRBV7-6 to TRBJ1-1; D may be TRBD1 (6 bases). This CDR3 is 13 amino acids long. The germline V gene has CDR1 SGHVS and CDR2 FNYEAQ. Trimming stripped 5 bases from V and 0 bases from J, with 7 bases between. This CDR3 is CASSRTVNTEAFF. As DNA, the CDR3 is TGTGCCAGCAGCCGGACAGTGAACACTGAAGCTTTCTTT.

J is TRBJ1-2 and V is TRBV5-4; 9 bases are shared with TRBD1. This CDR3 spans 16 amino acids. Germline loops: CDR1 SGHNT, CDR2 YYREEE (reference sequence). V was pared by 1 base and J by 8 bases, with 12 bases of the junction left unmatched. The CDR3 loop is CASSLIGRTGGYGYTF. The CDR3 nucleotides are TGTGCCAGCAGCTTGATCGGGAGAACAGGGGGCTACGGCTACACCTTC.

The rearrangement links TRBV4-3 to TRBJ2-1, with 12 bases aligning to TRBD2. Per the germline V gene, CDR1 is LGHNA and CDR2 is YSLEER. This CDR3 has 15 amino acids. Trimming took 4 bases from V and 4 from J; bases not matched to a gene: 2. This CDR3 reads CASSLTSGRYNEQFF. DNA of the CDR3: TGCGCCAGCAGCCTTACTAGCGGGAGGTACAATGAGCAGTTCTTC.

The J gene is TRBJ1-1, the V gene TRBV7-2, with D tentatively TRBD1 (5 bases). The CDR3 has 16 amino acids. Germline V gives CDR1 SGHTA, CDR2 FQGNSA. The V end was cut by 5 bases, the J end by 1 base, with 17 bases between. The CDR3 loop is CASSPRGGSRNTEAFF. The DNA of the CDR3 is TGTGCCAGCAGCCCCCGTGGGGGATCACGGAACACTGAAGCTTTCTTT.

V and J are TRBV5-4 and TRBJ2-1, with 8 bases aligning to TRBD2. The CDR3 loop spans 16 amino acids. The trim removed 0 bases at V and 5 bases at J, leaving 7 bases unmatched. CDR1 and CDR2 from the germline V gene are SGHNT and YYREEE (reference sequence). CDR3: CASSLVGGLGNNEQFF. DNA of the CDR3: TGTGCCAGCAGCTTGGTCGGGGGACTAGGGAACAATGAGCAGTTCTTC.

The chain combines TRBV5-6 with TRBJ2-1; the D gene is possibly TRBD2 (5 bases). The CDR3 has 12 amino acids. Germline-derived CDR1 and CDR2 are SGHDT and YYEEEE. Trimming took off 4 bases at V and 7 bases at J, with 9 bases between the two ends. The CDR3 spells CASSQTRNEQFF. The CDR3 nucleotides are TGTGCCAGCAGCCAAACTAGGAATGAGCAGTTCTTC.

The chain is built from TRBV28 and TRBJ1-2; D call uncertain. V was trimmed by 2 bases and J by 3 bases, leaving 10 bases between them. The CDR3 consists of 14 residues. Per germline, CDR1 MDHEN and CDR2 SYDVKM. The CDR3 here is CASSLVAGDYGYTF. For the CDR3, the DNA is TGTGCCAGCAGTTTAGTGGCGGGTGACTATGGCTACACCTTC.

The rearrangement uses TRBV28 and TRBJ1-2; D is undetermined. The CDR3 spans 16 residues. V dropped 6 bases and J dropped 5 bases, with 22 bases sitting between them. Per the germline V gene, CDR1 is MDHEN and CDR2 is SYDVKM. Here the CDR3 DNA reads TGTGCCAGCAGCCACTCGGCCGGGGTATCAGGATATGGCTACACCTTC. This codes for CASSHSAGVSGYGYTF.

The gene calls are TRBV28 and TRBJ2-7; no clear D gene. Germline CDR1 reads MDHEN; CDR2 reads SYDVKM. With 2 bases removed from V and 7 bases from J, the gap between germline ends came to 12 bases. CDR3 length equals 13 residues. The CDR3 DNA sequence: TGTGCCAGCAGTTTACCTACCTCCGGGGAGCAGTACTTC. Its translation is CASSLPTSGEQYF.

This clone was counted once. The rearrangement joins TRBV2 to TRBJ1-5; D may be TRBD1 (6 bases). This CDR3 spans 15 amino acids. Germline V gene data show CDR1 as SNHLY and CDR2 as FYNNEI. The germline V and J ends were trimmed by 3 bases and 2 bases, with 11 bases remaining between them. The DNA of the CDR3 is TGTGCCAGCAGTGATACGAGGACAGGCAATCAGCCCCAGCATTTT. Encoded protein: CASSDTRTGNQPQHF. Combining the CDR3 with reference TRBV2 and TRBJ1-5 gives the whole variable domain EPEVTQTPSHQVTQMGQEVILRCVPISNHLYFYWYRQILGQKVEFLVSFYNNEISEKSEIFDDQFSVERPDGSNFTLKIRSTKLEDSAMYFCASSDTRTGNQPQHFGDGTRLSIL.

This clone came up once. The chain has TRBV11-2 and TRBJ1-2; no firm D call. The germline V and J ends were trimmed by 2 bases and 5 bases, with 12 bases remaining between them. The V gene's germline CDR1 is SGHAT and CDR2 FQNNGV. The CDR3 sequence is 14 residues long. The CDR3, as DNA: TGTGCCAGCAGCTTAAGACAACTTCCTTATGGCTACACCTTC. Its translation is CASSLRQLPYGYTF.

The chain recombines TRBV7-8 with TRBJ2-1; maybe TRBD2 (6 bases). Germline V gene lookup returns CDR1 SGHVS and CDR2 FQNEAQ. This CDR3 has 19 amino acids. Trimming took 2 bases from V and 4 from J, leaving 24 bases between them. In nucleotides, the CDR3 is TGTGCCAGCAGCTTACCCGGGACTGGCCTGAACGGGATGTACAATGAGCAGTTCTTC. This translates into CASSLPGTGLNGMYNEQFF.

Concerning this clone: The junction shows a germline mismatch at one end, possibly a read error. The V call is TRBV6-1, the J call TRBJ2-1; 7 bases align to TRBD1. The CDR3 consists of 16 residues. Germline CDR1 reads MNHNS; CDR2 reads SASEGT. For the CDR3, the DNA is TGTGCCAGCAGGGAAGACAGGGCCTCAATGTTGAATGAGCAGTTCTTC. Encoded protein: CASREDRASMLNEQFF.

The chain is built from TRBV5-1 and TRBJ1-3; 9 bases align to TRBD1. Germline lookup yields CDR1 SGHRS and CDR2 YFSETQ. The CDR3 consists of 17 residues. Trimming removed 4 bases from V and 0 bases from J; junction bases left unmatched: 8. This CDR3 is CASSRDRADHSGNTIYF. In DNA, the CDR3 is TGCGCCAGCAGCCGGGACAGGGCCGATCACTCTGGAAACACCATATATTTT.

The chain couples TRBV5-1 to TRBJ2-2, with D hard to call. Germline CDR1 SGHRS, CDR2 YFSETQ. The CDR3 contains 15 residues. Deletions cut 0 bases from V and 3 bases from J, with 9 bases between. For the CDR3, the DNA is TGCGCCAGCAGCTTGGTAGGGAAGGACACCGGGGAGCTGTTTTTT. Translated, it gives CASSLVGKDTGELFF.

CDR3: CASSPTPGQGIGELFF. As DNA, the CDR3 is TGTGCCAGCAGCCCAACCCCGGGACAGGGAATCGGGGAGCTGTTTTTT. The chain recombines TRBV7-8 with TRBJ2-2; TRBD1 agrees at 9 bases. This CDR3 is built from 16 residues. The germline V gene has CDR1 SGHVS and CDR2 FQNEAQ. Losses at the gene ends were 5 bases for V and 7 bases for J; bases not matched to a gene: 11.

The rearrangement links TRBV7-2 to TRBJ2-5; possibly TRBD2 for D (5 bases). V was cut by 6 bases and J by 5 bases, with 16 bases left in between. Germline-derived CDR1 and CDR2 are SGHTA and FQGNSA. The CDR3 loop spans 14 amino acids. The CDR3 spells CASRGGSVGETQYF. CDR3 nucleotide sequence: TGTGCCAGCAGAGGAGGTAGCGTAGGGGAGACCCAGTACTTC.

The chain recombines TRBV28 with TRBJ1-5; D possibly corresponds to TRBD1 (5 bases). The CDR3 runs to 15 residues. Germline CDR1 reads MDHEN; CDR2 reads SYDVKM. V was clipped by 7 bases and J by 2 bases, with 15 bases between them. The CDR3 spells CASTLSLGGNQPQHF. The CDR3 DNA is TGTGCCAGCACCCTATCTTTGGGGGGCAATCAGCCCCAGCATTTT.

The J gene is TRBJ2-3, the V gene TRBV11-3; weak D call: TRBD2 (6 bases). The germline V gene encodes CDR1 SGHNT and CDR2 YENEEA. CDR3 size: 16 residues. Trimming shortened V by 5 bases and J by 2 bases, and 17 bases separated the two germline ends. The CDR3 DNA is TGTGCCAGCAGCGGGAGCAGGAGGGTGCTCACAGATACGCAGTATTTT. Its translation is CASSGSRRVLTDTQYF.

CDR3 DNA: TGTGCCAGCAGCTTAGTGGATACGCAGTATTTT. Translating gives CASSLVDTQYF. The rearrangement uses TRBV11-2 and TRBJ2-3; D not resolved. The CDR3 loop spans 11 amino acids. V was trimmed by 1 base and J by 6 bases, leaving 2 bases between them. Germline CDR1 reads SGHAT; CDR2 reads FQNNGV. Together with reference TRBV11-2 and TRBJ2-3, the CDR3 gives the full variable domain: EAGVAQSPRYKIIEKRQSVAFWCNPISGHATLYWYQQILGQGPKLLIQFQNNGVVDDSQLPKDRFSAERLKGVDSTLKIQPAKLEDSAVYLCASSLVDTQYFGPGTRLTVL.